In its sample, the clone carrying this T cell receptor (beta chain) was seen a few times. Its antigen is as yet unknown. The CDR3 loop spans 13 amino acids. Germline V gives CDR1 SGHRS, CDR2 YFSETQ. V shed 7 bases, J shed 2 bases, and the junction held 6 bases outside the gene matches. This entry comes from a study of OX40 agonist ivuxolimab in advanced cancers. Study-wide results and caveats: Among the lowest peripheral clonal expansion occurred in 0.1-3.0 mg/kg partial responders.

Some clones are missing from TCRdb's copy, which holds only in-frame ones; the method was immunoSEQ multiplex PCR. Of 20,000 or so clones listed, 88% are singletons. The sample consisted of CD4+ or CD8+ T cells sorted from blood, taken in a trial of the OX40 agonist ivuxolimab. This sequence originates from an adult with an advanced solid tumor such as melanoma, head and neck, liver or kidney cancer. The chain employs TRBV5-1 and TRBJ2-7; TRBD1 matches at 7 bases. The CDR3 spells CASGDRATYEQYF. The CDR3 DNA reads TGCGCCAGCGGGGACAGAGCGACCTACGAGCAGTACTTC.